These T cell receptor beta chains were read from a single sample in a study of vaccination and CD4 T cells after COVID-19. TCRdb re-derived calls from the PCR reads in MiXCR, one entry per CDR3 protein. In the table there are 10,000 to 15,000 distinct CDR3 sequences, 40% to 60% of which are singletons. No antigen has been identified for these receptors. The specimen was CD4+ T cells from blood, cultured in vitro. These receptors all come from a human donor who had recovered from COVID-19. Both conserved end residues are part of each CDR3. A D gene is named only where the DNA matches it firmly. Expanded clones are given a class, and other clones once, few, many or no size at all.

d_call: .
clone_size: .
j_call: TRBJ1-6
v_call: TRBV19
cdr3_nt: TGTGCCAGTAGTGCGTTCAGGGATTCACCCCTCCACTTT
cdr3_aa: CASSAFRDSPLHF

d_call: TRBD2
clone_size: .
j_call: TRBJ2-4
v_call: TRBV20-1
cdr3_nt: TGCAGTGCTAGAGTGAGGAATCTAGCGGGAGGTTCCAAAAACATTCAGTACTTC
cdr3_aa: CSARVRNLAGGSKNIQYF

d_call: .
clone_size: .
j_call: TRBJ2-7
v_call: TRBV20-1
cdr3_nt: TGCAGCCTTTTCTCAGGGGTCTCCTACGAGCAGTACTTC
cdr3_aa: CSLFSGVSYEQYF

d_call: .
clone_size: .
j_call: TRBJ2-4
v_call: TRBV4-2
cdr3_nt: TGTGCCAGCAGCCAAGCCCCCGCGTCTAATTGGAACATTCAGTACTTC
cdr3_aa: CASSQAPASNWNIQYF

d_call: .
clone_size: .
j_call: TRBJ2-2
v_call: TRBV10-3
cdr3_nt: TGTGCCATCAGCGGCTCAGCCGGGGAGCTGTTTTTT
cdr3_aa: CAISGSAGELFF

d_call: TRBD2
clone_size: .
j_call: TRBJ2-5
v_call: TRBV2
cdr3_nt: TGTGCCAGCAGTGAGAACGGACTAGTCGGAGAGACCCAGTACTTC
cdr3_aa: CASSENGLVGETQYF

d_call: .
clone_size: .
j_call: TRBJ1-5
v_call: TRBV19
cdr3_nt: TGTGCCAGTAGTTGGGACTGGTCTTCCAATCAGCCCCAGCATTTT
cdr3_aa: CASSWDWSSNQPQHF

d_call: TRBD1
clone_size: .
j_call: TRBJ2-7
v_call: TRBV2
cdr3_nt: TGTGCCAGCAGGGATCCGGGACAGGGGCCCCCCTACGAGCAGTACTTC
cdr3_aa: CASRDPGQGPPYEQYF

d_call: .
clone_size: .
j_call: TRBJ2-2
v_call: TRBV7-9
cdr3_nt: TGTGCCAGCAGCCCTCGTGATTCCGGGGAGCTGTTTTTT
cdr3_aa: CASSPRDSGELFF

d_call: .
clone_size: .
j_call: TRBJ1-3
v_call: TRBV11-1
cdr3_nt: TGTGCCAGCAGGCCCATAGCTGGAAACACCATATATTTT
cdr3_aa: CASRPIAGNTIYF

d_call: .
clone_size: .
j_call: TRBJ2-1
v_call: TRBV5-1
cdr3_nt: TGCGCCAGCATGCACCGATCGCAGTTCTTC
cdr3_aa: CASMHRSQFF

d_call: .
clone_size: .
j_call: TRBJ1-1
v_call: TRBV27
cdr3_nt: TGTGCCAGCACAACCACGAACACTGAAGCTTTCTTT
cdr3_aa: CASTTTNTEAFF

d_call: TRBD1
clone_size: medium-sized
j_call: TRBJ1-2
v_call: TRBV20-1
cdr3_nt: TGCAGTGCTAGTTACCCCCCGAAGCCAGAGACAGGGATGAATACGGACGGCTACACCTTC
cdr3_aa: CSASYPPKPETGMNTDGYTF

d_call: TRBD1
clone_size: few
j_call: TRBJ2-2
v_call: TRBV20-1
cdr3_nt: TGCAGTGCTAGAAGAGGGGGCTTTAACACCGGGGAGCTGTTTTTT
cdr3_aa: CSARRGGFNTGELFF

d_call: .
clone_size: few
j_call: TRBJ2-3
v_call: TRBV2
cdr3_nt: TGTGCCAGCAGTGAAGCTAGCCTGAGCACAGATACGCAGTATTTT
cdr3_aa: CASSEASLSTDTQYF